The 27 T cell receptor beta chains presented below share a single source sample, sequenced in a study of blood T cell repertoires in COVID-19. The table came from immunoSEQ multiplex PCR; TCRdb's copy has only in-frame clones and leaves some out. Of about 220,000 clones listed, over 80% are singletons. The sample comprised peripheral blood. These receptors all come from a human donor in a cohort sampled during active COVID-19.

The rearrangement links TRBV19 to TRBJ2-1, with TRBD2 matching over 13 bases. The V gene end was trimmed by 3 bases and the J gene end by 10 bases; junction bases not matched to a gene: 6. The CDR3 runs to 15 residues. Germline CDR1 is LNHDA and CDR2 is SQIVND (reference sequence). CDR3 sequence reads: CASSIGLAGVGEQFF. The CDR3 DNA reads TGTGCCAGTAGTATTGGACTAGCGGGAGTAGGGGAGCAGTTCTTC.

The chain employs TRBV6-1 and TRBJ2-7; no definite D call. The germline gives CDR1 MNHNS, CDR2 SASEGT. This CDR3 has 16 residues. Trimming pared 0 bases from V and 6 bases from J, leaving 18 bases between. Here the CDR3 reads CASSEAFSTSAGEQYF. The CDR3 region has the DNA TGTGCCAGCAGTGAAGCCTTCTCGACATCGGCAGGCGAGCAGTACTTC.

The chain employs TRBV3-1 (or the pseudogene TRBV3-2) and TRBJ1-5; 7 bases agree with TRBD1. The CDR3 contains 15 residues. J gave up 4 bases and V 4 bases, and 7 bases lay outside the gene matches. Germline V lookup: CDR1 LGHDT, CDR2 YNNKEL (reference sequence). The CDR3 DNA is TGTGCCAGCAGCCCCAGGACAGGAAGTAATCAGCCCCAGCATTTT. Encoded protein: CASSPRTGSNQPQHF.

The chain carries TRBV28 and TRBJ2-7; possibly TRBD2 for D (6 bases). Germline CDR1 is MDHEN and CDR2 is SYDVKM. The CDR3 length is 13 residues. Between the trimmed V and J ends, which lost 10 bases and 7 bases, there was a span of 20 bases. The CDR3 bases are TGTGCCACCGCCAGAACGGGAGCCGGGGAGCAGTACTTC. Encoded protein: CATARTGAGEQYF.

The sample holds many counts of this clone. The chain employs TRBV9 and TRBJ2-7, with a possible D match to TRBD2 (7 bases). Germline values: CDR1 SGDLS, CDR2 YYNGEE. The CDR3 is 14 amino acids. V was pared by 3 bases and J by 5 bases, with 15 bases between. The CDR3 is CASSAEGDYHEQYF. The CDR3 nucleotides read TGTGCCAGCAGCGCGGAGGGGGACTACCACGAGCAGTACTTC.

The V and J genes are TRBV28 and TRBJ1-1; TRBD1 is a possible D gene (5 bases). The germline V gene encodes CDR1 MDHEN and CDR2 SYDVKM. CDR3 length: 13 amino acids. The V and J ends lost 6 bases and 4 bases respectively, with 12 bases between them. CDR3: CASSVGAITEAFF. For the CDR3, the DNA is TGTGCCAGCAGCGTAGGGGCTATCACTGAAGCTTTCTTT.

The chain carries TRBV7-3 and TRBJ2-5; the D gene is possibly TRBD2 (5 bases). The CDR3 runs 16 residues. The ends were cut back, 4 bases at V and 5 bases at J, with 20 bases in the middle. Germline-derived CDR1 and CDR2 are SGHTA and FQGTGA. This CDR3 is CASSSRNRDAVETQYF. CDR3 bases: TGTGCCAGCAGCTCGCGTAACCGGGATGCAGTGGAGACCCAGTACTTC.

The gene calls are TRBV5-6 and TRBJ2-7; no reliable D call. V shed 0 bases and J shed 1 base, with 8 bases lying between them. CDR1 is SGHDT and CDR2 is YYEEEE in the germline V gene. CDR3 length equals 14 residues. DNA for the CDR3: TGTGCCAGCAGCTTGGGGCAGGCTTCCTACGAGCAGTACTTC. As protein: CASSLGQASYEQYF.

The chain couples TRBV21-1 to TRBJ2-1; the table's D call of TRBD2 was not tested on the DNA. TRBV21-1 is tagged as a pseudogene. This CDR3 is built from 19 residues. The CDR3 is CASSSLPGTRIGSYNEQFF. CDR3 sequence (DNA): TGTGCCAGCAGCTCCCTCCCCGGGACTAGGATAGGATCCTACAATGAGCAGTTCTTC.

The CDR3 bases are TGTGCCAGCAGTGAACTAGCGGGAAGTCAAGAGACCCAGTACTTC. Its translation: CASSELAGSQETQYF. The chain joins TRBV2 to TRBJ2-5; 9 bases align to TRBD2. V dropped 2 bases and J dropped 2; count of bases not matched to a gene: 3. CDR3 length: 15 amino acids. Germline V gene sequence: CDR1 SNHLY, CDR2 FYNNEI.

The rearrangement links TRBV5-1 to TRBJ2-2, with unresolved D. Germline V gives CDR1 SGHRS, CDR2 YFSETQ. V shed 4 bases and J shed 1 base, with 2 bases lying between them. This CDR3 has 12 amino acids. CDR3: CASSQNTGELFF. The DNA for the CDR3 is TGCGCCAGCAGCCAGAACACCGGGGAGCTGTTTTTT.

The J gene is TRBJ1-1, the V gene TRBV6-2 or TRBV6-3; a possible D gene is TRBD1 (6 bases). Germline loops: CDR1 MNHEY, CDR2 SVGEGT. CDR3 length: 17 residues. Trimming pared 2 bases from V and 2 bases from J, leaving 18 bases between. CDR3 loop: CASSYADRRPLNTEAFF. CDR3 DNA: TGTGCCAGCAGTTACGCCGACAGGCGACCCCTTAACACTGAAGCTTTCTTT.

The V gene is TRBV28, the J gene TRBJ1-5; D ambiguous. Trimming removed 2 bases from V and 0 bases from J, with 11 bases in between. CDR3 length: 16 residues. Germline CDR1 MDHEN, CDR2 SYDVKM. CDR3 loop: CASSLATPLSNQPQHF. The CDR3 bases are TGTGCCAGCAGTTTAGCAACACCCCTTAGCAATCAGCCCCAGCATTTT.

This chain connects TRBV23-1 to TRBJ2-7; TRBD2 matches at 10 bases. TRBV23-1 is labeled an ORF, and its function is uncertain. Trimming cost V 6 bases and J 5 bases; bases outside gene matches: 19. This CDR3 is 18 amino acids long. CDR3 nucleotide sequence: TGCGCCAGCAGCCCAGGGAGAGCGGGAGGGGGCTCGAGGCACGAGCAGTACTTC. It encodes CASSPGRAGGGSRHEQYF.

The J gene is TRBJ2-3, the V gene TRBV29-1; the D gene is possibly TRBD2 (5 bases). Germline V gene sequence: CDR1 SQVTM, CDR2 ANQGSEA. Deletions cut 3 bases from V and 0 bases from J, with 10 bases between. The CDR3 extends over 14 amino acids. The DNA for the CDR3 is TGCAGCGTTGACGCGGGCCTTAGCACAGATACGCAGTATTTT. It yields the protein CSVDAGLSTDTQYF.

The chain's CDR3 is CASSSGGPVEQFF. The CDR3 DNA is TGTGCCAGCAGTTCTGGAGGGCCGGTTGAGCAGTTCTTC. The chain carries TRBV27 and TRBJ2-1, with a tentative D call TRBD2 (6 bases). Trimming left V 4 bases short and J 9 bases short, with 13 bases between. CDR3 size: 13 residues. Germline values: CDR1 MNHEY, CDR2 SMNVEV (reference sequence).

This clone occurred once. The chain carries TRBV19 and TRBJ1-5, with D perhaps matching TRBD1 (6 bases). Germline V gene sequence: CDR1 LNHDA, CDR2 SQIVND (reference sequence). This CDR3 has 14 residues. The V and J ends lost 4 bases and 6 bases respectively, with 13 bases between them. The CDR3 here is CASSTTGKSQPQHF. Written as DNA, the CDR3 is TGTGCCAGTAGTACCACAGGGAAGAGTCAGCCCCAGCATTTT.

The chain recombines TRBV9 with TRBJ1-1; D call uncertain. Germline CDR1 SGDLS, CDR2 YYNGEE. V was shortened by 3 bases and J by 1 base, with 13 bases between the two germline ends. CDR3 length: 15 residues. For the CDR3, the DNA is TGTGCCAGCAGCGAGACATCATATGAGAACACTGAAGCTTTCTTT. Protein product: CASSETSYENTEAFF.

This clone was seen only a few times. V and J are TRBV11-1 and TRBJ1-2, with D possibly being TRBD1 (5 bases). This CDR3 has 14 amino acids. CDR1 is SGHAT and CDR2 is FQDESV in the germline V gene (reference sequence). V shed 3 bases and J shed 5 bases, with 13 bases lying between them. The DNA for the CDR3 is TGTGCCAGCAGCTTCCTCCCGACAGTTTATGGCTACACCTTC. As protein: CASSFLPTVYGYTF.

The chain carries TRBV3-1 (or the pseudogene TRBV3-2) and TRBJ2-4, with D possibly matching TRBD1 (6 bases). The CDR3 totals 19 residues. Germline CDR1 LGHDT, CDR2 YNNKEL (reference sequence). Deletions cut 0 bases from V and 0 bases from J, with 18 bases between. The DNA for the CDR3 is TGTGCCAGCAGCCAAGATAGGCCAGGGACAACGCTAGCCAAAAACATTCAGTACTTC. As protein: CASSQDRPGTTLAKNIQYF.

The rearrangement joins TRBV15 to TRBJ1-3; weak D call: TRBD1 (6 bases). The germline V and J ends were trimmed by 4 bases and 4 bases, with 17 bases remaining between them. Germline V gene sequence: CDR1 LNHNV, CDR2 YYDKDF (reference sequence). The CDR3 covers 16 residues. Here the CDR3 reads CATSNPLGAGGNTIYF. The CDR3 DNA reads TGTGCCACCAGCAACCCTTTGGGGGCAGGGGGAAACACCATATATTTT.

This clone was seen only once. The rearrangement uses TRBV30 and TRBJ1-1; 10 bases are shared with TRBD1. V was clipped by 1 base and J by 5 bases; unmatched bases: 4. Germline-derived CDR1 and CDR2 are GTSNPN and SVGIG (reference sequence). The CDR3 is 14 residues long. The DNA for the CDR3 is TGTGCCTGGAGTGGGACAGGGGGTTCGACTGAAGCTTTCTTT. It encodes CAWSGTGGSTEAFF.

V gene TRBV18 combines with J gene TRBJ1-6, with a tentative D call TRBD1 (6 bases). Deletions cut 2 bases from V and 7 bases from J, with 9 bases between. Germline-derived CDR1 and CDR2 are KGHSH and LQKENI. The CDR3 is 14 amino acids. The DNA for the CDR3 is TGTGCCAGCTCACCAATCGGACAGAATTCACCCCTCCACTTT. It encodes CASSPIGQNSPLHF.

Here the CDR3 reads CASSSGVQYQPQHF. Written as DNA, the CDR3 is TGTGCCAGCTCATCAGGGGTCCAATATCAGCCCCAGCATTTT. The V and J genes are TRBV18 and TRBJ1-5; D is perhaps TRBD1 (6 bases). This CDR3 spans 14 amino acids. V gave up 5 bases and J gave up 5 bases, with 13 bases separating them. Germline loops: CDR1 KGHSH, CDR2 LQKENI.

In this sample, this clone turned up a few times. The same CDR3 is also encoded by other DNA sequences in this sample. V and J are TRBV5-1 and TRBJ2-7, with D hard to call. The CDR3 is 13 residues long. V gave up 0 bases and J gave up 0 bases, with 4 bases separating them. CDR1 is SGHRS and CDR2 is YFSETQ in the germline V gene. CDR3 amino acids: CASSLASSYEQYF. CDR3 DNA sequence: TGCGCCAGCAGCTTGGCCAGCTCCTACGAGCAGTACTTC.

The chain uses TRBV11-2 and TRBJ2-7; perhaps TRBD2 as D (5 bases). The ends were cut back, 1 base at V and 2 bases at J, with 9 bases in the middle. CDR1 and CDR2 from the germline V gene are SGHAT and FQNNGV. The length of the CDR3 is 14 residues. The CDR3 DNA reads TGTGCCAGCAGCTTAGGAGGGAGCCCCTACGAGCAGTACTTC. Its protein product is CASSLGGSPYEQYF.

The genes are TRBV28 and TRBJ1-1; 7 positions match TRBD1. Germline CDR1 is MDHEN and CDR2 is SYDVKM. This CDR3 contains 15 residues. Trimming at V came to 5 bases and at J to 0 bases, leaving 6 bases not matched to a gene. This CDR3 reads CASSQPQGMNTEAFF. CDR3 DNA sequence: TGTGCCAGCAGTCAGCCACAGGGGATGAACACTGAAGCTTTCTTT.